The 5 T cell receptor beta chains in this list originate from one sample, sequenced in a study of blood T cell dynamics during melanoma immunotherapy. Described time point: pre-treatment baseline. Measured with immunoSEQ multiplex PCR; TCRdb has only the in-frame clones, and not every one. The sample includes about 10,000 clones, 88% of them seen just once. This material consisted of blood, taken from a patient treated with checkpoint blockade. Source of these receptors: a human donor with melanoma.

The chain combines TRBV27 with TRBJ1-5; the D gene is possibly TRBD1 (5 bases). This CDR3 region has 14 residues. The V gene's germline CDR1 is MNHEY and CDR2 SMNVEV (reference sequence). The V gene lost 1 base and the J gene lost 7 bases, with 11 bases spanning the gap. CDR3 coding DNA: TGTGCCAGCAGTTTATTCGGGGGAGGACAGCCCCAGCATTTT. Protein sequence: CASSLFGGGQPQHF.

This chain joins TRBV19 and TRBJ1-5; D is perhaps TRBD1 (5 bases). Trimming cost V 5 bases and J 0 bases, with 17 bases left between them. CDR1 LNHDA and CDR2 SQIVND come from the germline V gene (reference sequence). This CDR3 spans 17 amino acids. The CDR3 bases are TGTGCCAGTAGTGCTAATCGGGGCCCAGCTAGCAATCAGCCCCAGCATTTT. Encoded protein: CASSANRGPASNQPQHF.

This rearrangement joins TRBV11-3 to TRBJ2-7; D might be TRBD2 (6 bases). The CDR3 contains 13 residues. Germline V gene sequence: CDR1 SGHNT, CDR2 YENEEA. Trimming pared 3 bases from V and 6 bases from J, leaving 12 bases between. The CDR3 sequence is CASSFQDGGEQYF. The CDR3 region has the DNA TGTGCCAGCAGCTTCCAGGACGGGGGCGAGCAGTACTTC.

This clone was found a few times. The chain employs TRBV9 and TRBJ1-1, with 11 bases aligning to TRBD1. Germline lookup yields CDR1 SGDLS and CDR2 YYNGEE. V was pared by 4 bases and J by 4 bases, with 15 bases of the junction left unmatched. This CDR3 spans 18 amino acids. The CDR3 sequence: CASSPDPGQGVGSTEAFF. The DNA of the CDR3 is TGTGCCAGCAGCCCCGACCCGGGACAGGGGGTAGGGAGCACTGAAGCTTTCTTT. Full variable domain (rest looked up from reference TRBV9 and TRBJ1-1): DSGVTQTPKHLITATGQRVTLRCSPRSGDLSVYWYQQSLDQGLQFLIQYYNGEERAKGNILERFSAQQFPDLHSELNLSSLELGDSALYFCASSPDPGQGVGSTEAFFGQGTRLTVV.

The gene calls are TRBV6-5 and TRBJ2-5; 7 bases are a match to TRBD1. V lost 8 bases and J lost 4; bases outside the gene matches: 7. The germline V gene has CDR1 MNHEY and CDR2 SVGAGI. The CDR3 spans 13 residues. This chain's CDR3 is CASGKGTAETQYF. The CDR3 nucleotides are TGTGCCAGCGGGAAGGGGACAGCAGAGACCCAGTACTTC.